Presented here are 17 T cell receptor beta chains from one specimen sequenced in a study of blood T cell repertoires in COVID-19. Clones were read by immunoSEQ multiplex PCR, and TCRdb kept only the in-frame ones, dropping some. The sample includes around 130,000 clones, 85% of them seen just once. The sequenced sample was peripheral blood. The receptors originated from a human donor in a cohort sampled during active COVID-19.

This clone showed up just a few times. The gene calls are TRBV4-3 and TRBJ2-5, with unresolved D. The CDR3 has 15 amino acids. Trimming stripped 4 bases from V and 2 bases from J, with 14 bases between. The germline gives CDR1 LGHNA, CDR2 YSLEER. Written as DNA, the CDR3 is TGCGCCAGCAGCCGAACTTTCGGAGATCAAGAGACCCAGTACTTC. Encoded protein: CASSRTFGDQETQYF.

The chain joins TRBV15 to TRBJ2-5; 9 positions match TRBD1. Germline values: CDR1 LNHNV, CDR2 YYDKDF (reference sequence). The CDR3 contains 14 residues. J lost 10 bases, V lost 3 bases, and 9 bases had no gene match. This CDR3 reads CATSRPPTGGGQYF. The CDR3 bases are TGTGCCACCAGCAGGCCTCCGACAGGGGGTGGCCAGTACTTC.

CDR3 protein: CASSIRAGGHNQPQHF. The CDR3 DNA follows: TGTGCCAGTAGTATCCGGGCAGGGGGACACAATCAGCCCCAGCATTTT. The chain recombines TRBV19 with TRBJ1-5, with TRBD1 matching over 7 bases. V trimming: 3 bases; J trimming: 3 bases; junction bases outside the gene matches: 8. Looked up from germline, CDR1 is LNHDA and CDR2 is SQIVND (reference sequence). The CDR3 covers 16 residues.

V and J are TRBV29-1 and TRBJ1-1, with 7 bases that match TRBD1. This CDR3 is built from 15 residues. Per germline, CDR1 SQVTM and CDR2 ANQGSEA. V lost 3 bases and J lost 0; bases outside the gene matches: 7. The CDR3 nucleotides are TGCAGCGTTGACTTCCAGGGGGTCGTGAACACTGAAGCTTTCTTT. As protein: CSVDFQGVVNTEAFF. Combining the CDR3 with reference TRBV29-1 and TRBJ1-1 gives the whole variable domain SAVISQKPSRDICQRGTSLTIQCQVDSQVTMMFWYRQQPGQSLTLIATANQGSEATYESGFVIDKFPISRPNLTFSTLTVSNMSPEDSSIYLCSVDFQGVVNTEAFFGQGTRLTVV.

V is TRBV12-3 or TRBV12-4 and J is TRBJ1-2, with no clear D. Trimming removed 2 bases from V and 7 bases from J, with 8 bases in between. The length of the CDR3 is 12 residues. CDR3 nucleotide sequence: TGTGCCAGCAGTTTATGGGGAGGTGGCTACACCTTC. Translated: CASSLWGGGYTF.

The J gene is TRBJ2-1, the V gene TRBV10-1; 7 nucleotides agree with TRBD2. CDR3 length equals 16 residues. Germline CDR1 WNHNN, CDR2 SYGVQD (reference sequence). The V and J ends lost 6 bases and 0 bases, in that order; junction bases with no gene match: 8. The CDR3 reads CASSDREAGSYNEQFF. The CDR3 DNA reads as TGCGCCAGCAGCGACCGGGAGGCAGGCTCCTACAATGAGCAGTTCTTC.

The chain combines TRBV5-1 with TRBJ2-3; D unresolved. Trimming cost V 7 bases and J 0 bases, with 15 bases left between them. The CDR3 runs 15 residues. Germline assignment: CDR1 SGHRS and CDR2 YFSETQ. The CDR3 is CASGSLTPSTDTQYF. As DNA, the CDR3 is TGCGCCAGCGGTTCTTTGACACCTAGCACAGATACGCAGTATTTT.

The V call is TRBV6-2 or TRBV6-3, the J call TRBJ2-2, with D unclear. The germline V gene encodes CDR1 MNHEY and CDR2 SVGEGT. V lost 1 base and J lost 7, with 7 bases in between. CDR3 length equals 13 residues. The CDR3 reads CASSYFSGGELFF. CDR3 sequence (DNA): TGTGCCAGCAGTTACTTTTCGGGCGGGGAGCTGTTTTTT.

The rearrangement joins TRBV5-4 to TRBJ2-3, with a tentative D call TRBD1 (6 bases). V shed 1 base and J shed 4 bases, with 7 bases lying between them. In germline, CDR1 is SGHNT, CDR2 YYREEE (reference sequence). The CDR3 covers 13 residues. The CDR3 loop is CASSLYRADTQYF. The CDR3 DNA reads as TGTGCCAGCAGCTTGTACAGGGCAGATACGCAGTATTTT.

The CDR3, as DNA: TGTGCCAGCAGAGCCCTTGGGACAGGGGAAGAGACCCAGTACTTC. Translation: CASRALGTGEETQYF. The chain joins TRBV2 to TRBJ2-5, with 10 bases that match TRBD1. Germline V gene data show CDR1 as SNHLY and CDR2 as FYNNEI. This CDR3 is built from 15 residues. V trimming: 6 bases; J trimming: 3 bases; junction bases outside the gene matches: 7.

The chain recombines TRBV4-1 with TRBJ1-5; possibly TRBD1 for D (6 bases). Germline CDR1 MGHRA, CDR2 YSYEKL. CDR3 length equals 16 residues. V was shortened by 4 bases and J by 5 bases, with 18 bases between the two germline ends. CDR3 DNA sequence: TGCGCCAGCAGCCCTGAAGGGGGGGGCTTGGATCAGCCCCAGCATTTT. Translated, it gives CASSPEGGGLDQPQHF.

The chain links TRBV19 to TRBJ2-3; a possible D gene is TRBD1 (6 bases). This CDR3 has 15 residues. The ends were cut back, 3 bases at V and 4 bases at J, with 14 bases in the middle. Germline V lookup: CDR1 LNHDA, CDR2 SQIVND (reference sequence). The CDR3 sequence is CASSILAGDPDTQYF. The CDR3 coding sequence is TGTGCCAGTAGTATCTTGGCAGGGGATCCAGATACGCAGTATTTT.

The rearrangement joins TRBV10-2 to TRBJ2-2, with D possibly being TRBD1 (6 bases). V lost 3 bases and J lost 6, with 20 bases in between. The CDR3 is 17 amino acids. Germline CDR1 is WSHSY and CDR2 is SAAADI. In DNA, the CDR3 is TGCGCCAGCAGTGACTACTCAGGGGTCTCGTTTTCCGGGGAGCTGTTTTTT. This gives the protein CASSDYSGVSFSGELFF.

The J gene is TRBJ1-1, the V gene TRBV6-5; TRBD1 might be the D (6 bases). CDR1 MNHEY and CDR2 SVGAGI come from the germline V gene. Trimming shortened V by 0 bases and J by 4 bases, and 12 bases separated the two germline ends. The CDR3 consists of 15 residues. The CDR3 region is CASSYSGAQPTEAFF. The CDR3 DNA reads TGTGCCAGCAGTTACTCGGGGGCACAGCCCACTGAAGCTTTCTTT.

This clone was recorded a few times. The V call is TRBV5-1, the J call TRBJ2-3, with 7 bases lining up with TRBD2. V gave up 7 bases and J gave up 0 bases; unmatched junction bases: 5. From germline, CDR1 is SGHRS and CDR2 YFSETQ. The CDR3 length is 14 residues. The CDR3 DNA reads TGCGCCAGCCGACTAGCTCCTAGCACAGATACGCAGTATTTT. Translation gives CASRLAPSTDTQYF.

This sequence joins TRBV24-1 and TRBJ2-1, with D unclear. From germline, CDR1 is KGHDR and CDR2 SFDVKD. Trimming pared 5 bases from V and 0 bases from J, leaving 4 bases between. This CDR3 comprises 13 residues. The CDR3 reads CATSGGSYNEQFF. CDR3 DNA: TGTGCCACCAGTGGAGGCTCCTACAATGAGCAGTTCTTC.

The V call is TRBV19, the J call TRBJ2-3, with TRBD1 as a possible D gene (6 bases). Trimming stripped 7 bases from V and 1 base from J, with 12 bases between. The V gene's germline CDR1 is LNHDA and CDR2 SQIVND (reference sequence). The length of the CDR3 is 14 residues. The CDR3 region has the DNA TGTGCCAGTACCCAGACAGGACGCACAGATACGCAGTATTTT. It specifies CASTQTGRTDTQYF.